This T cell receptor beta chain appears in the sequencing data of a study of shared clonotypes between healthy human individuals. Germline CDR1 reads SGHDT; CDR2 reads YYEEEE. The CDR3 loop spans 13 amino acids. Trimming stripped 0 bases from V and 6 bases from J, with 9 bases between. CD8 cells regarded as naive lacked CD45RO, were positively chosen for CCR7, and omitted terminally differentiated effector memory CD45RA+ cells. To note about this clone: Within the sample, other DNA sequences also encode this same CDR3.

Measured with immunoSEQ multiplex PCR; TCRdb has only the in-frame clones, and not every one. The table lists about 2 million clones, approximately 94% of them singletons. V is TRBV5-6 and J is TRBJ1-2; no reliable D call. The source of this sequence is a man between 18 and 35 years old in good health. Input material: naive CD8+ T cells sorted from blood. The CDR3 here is CASSLGTSDGYTF. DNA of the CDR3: TGTGCCAGCAGCTTGGGGACCAGTGATGGCTACACCTTC.